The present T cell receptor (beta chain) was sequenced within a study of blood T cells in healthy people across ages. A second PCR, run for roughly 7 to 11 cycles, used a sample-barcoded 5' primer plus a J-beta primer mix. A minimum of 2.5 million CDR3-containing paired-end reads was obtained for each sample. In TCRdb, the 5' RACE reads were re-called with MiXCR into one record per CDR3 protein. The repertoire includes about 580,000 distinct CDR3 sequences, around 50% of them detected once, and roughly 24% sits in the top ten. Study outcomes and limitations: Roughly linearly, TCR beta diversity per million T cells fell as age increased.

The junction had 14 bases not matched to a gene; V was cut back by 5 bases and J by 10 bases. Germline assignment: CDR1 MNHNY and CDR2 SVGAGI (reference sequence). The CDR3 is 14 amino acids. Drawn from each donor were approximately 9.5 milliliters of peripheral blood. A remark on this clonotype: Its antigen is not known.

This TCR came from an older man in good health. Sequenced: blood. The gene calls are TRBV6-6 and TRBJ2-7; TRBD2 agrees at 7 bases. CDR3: CASSDVRGVHIQYF. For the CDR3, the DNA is TGTGCCAGCAGTGACGTCCGGGGGGTACACATCCAGTACTTC.